These 20 T cell receptor beta chains share one sample of origin, sequenced in a study of T cell responses to AZD1222 COVID-19 vaccine. Produced via immunoSEQ multiplex PCR; TCRdb's table is partial and in-frame only. The sample yields 110,000 or so clones, approximately 90% seen once. Sample: peripheral blood, taken on day 0 of AZD1222 vaccination. The receptors shown here come from an adult in good health.

The chain joins TRBV27 to TRBJ1-3; D gene ambiguous. CDR3 length: 13 amino acids. Germline V gene lookup returns CDR1 MNHEY and CDR2 SMNVEV (reference sequence). V dropped 5 bases and J dropped 4 bases, with 9 bases sitting between them. The CDR3 region has the DNA TGTGCCAGCAGTGAGGTGGTCGGAAACACCATATATTTT. Its protein product is CASSEVVGNTIYF.

The genes are TRBV10-3 and TRBJ1-4; D uncertain. CDR3 length: 13 residues. Trimming removed 2 bases from V and 8 bases from J, with 9 bases in between. Germline loops: CDR1 ENHRY, CDR2 SYGVKD. The CDR3, as DNA: TGTGCCATCAGTGAGAGGGAAGGAGAAAAACTGTTTTTT. Its translation: CAISEREGEKLFF.

This clone is a singleton in its sample. The chain carries TRBV4-2 and TRBJ2-7; 9 bases are a match to TRBD1. J was trimmed by 7 bases and V by 4 bases; bases with no gene match: 5. Germline CDR1 reads LGHNA; CDR2 reads YNFKEQ. This CDR3 has 13 amino acids. The CDR3 DNA reads TGTGCCAGCAGCCCACAGGGGGCAGGAGAGCAGTACTTC. Translating it yields CASSPQGAGEQYF.

The V and J genes are TRBV3-1 (or the pseudogene TRBV3-2) and TRBJ2-5, with TRBD1 identical over 7 bases. Germline CDR1 and CDR2: LGHDT and YNNKEL (reference sequence). The V segment lost 6 bases and the J segment 3 bases; nucleotides outside the gene matches: 4. This CDR3 has 13 residues. Written as DNA, the CDR3 is TGTGCCAGCAGATACAGGGGTGAAGAGACCCAGTACTTC. This codes for CASRYRGEETQYF.

The rearrangement uses TRBV5-1 and TRBJ1-2; unclear D gene. Trimming took off 5 bases at V and 6 bases at J, with 11 bases between the two ends. The CDR3 runs to 12 residues. Germline V CDR1 and CDR2: SGHRS, YFSETQ. The CDR3: CASRIGTHGYTF. The CDR3 nucleotides are TGCGCCAGCAGGATAGGAACCCATGGCTACACCTTC.

The gene calls are TRBV25-1 and TRBJ2-7; D is possibly TRBD2 (6 bases). The CDR3 spans 12 residues. The ends were cut back, 4 bases at V and 4 bases at J, with 8 bases in the middle. Germline V gene data show CDR1 as MGHDK and CDR2 as SYGVNS. CDR3 protein: CASSGGRYEQYF. For the CDR3, the DNA is TGTGCCAGCAGTGGAGGGAGGTACGAGCAGTACTTC.

The rearrangement joins TRBV28 to TRBJ1-5; 7 nucleotides match TRBD1. Germline values: CDR1 MDHEN, CDR2 SYDVKM. The CDR3 loop spans 14 amino acids. The ends lost 3 bases at V and 4 bases at J; junction bases unmatched: 3. The CDR3, as DNA: TGTGCCAGCAGTTTGGACAGGATGAATCAGCCCCAGCATTTT. It yields the protein CASSLDRMNQPQHF.

The chain is built from TRBV10-3 and TRBJ2-7; D not certain. The CDR3 runs 14 residues. Germline CDR1 ENHRY, CDR2 SYGVKD. With 0 bases removed from V and 7 bases from J, the gap between germline ends came to 13 bases. In DNA form, the CDR3 reads TGTGCCATCAGTGAGTCCCCTCCCCTGTCGGAGCAGTACTTC. This gives the protein CAISESPPLSEQYF.

The V call is TRBV2, the J call TRBJ2-5; no definite D call. Germline V lookup: CDR1 SNHLY, CDR2 FYNNEI. V lost 7 bases and J lost 1, with 7 bases in between. The CDR3 totals 12 residues. The chain's CDR3 is CASTYSQETQYF. In DNA, the CDR3 is TGTGCCAGCACATACTCCCAAGAGACCCAGTACTTC.

The gene calls are TRBV7-3 and TRBJ2-2; D perhaps matches TRBD1 (6 bases). CDR3 size: 15 residues. Germline CDR1 reads SGHTA; CDR2 reads FQGTGA. The germline V and J ends were trimmed by 5 bases and 6 bases, with 16 bases remaining between them. CDR3 DNA: TGTGCCAGCAGCGCGCAGGGGATCCAACCCGGGGAGCTGTTTTTT. Translated: CASSAQGIQPGELFF. Supplemented by reference TRBV7-3 and TRBJ2-2, the full variable domain reads GAGVSQTPSNKVTEKGKYVELRCDPISGHTALYWYRQSLGQGPEFLIYFQGTGAADDSGLPNDRFFAVRPEGSVSTLKIQRTERGDSAVYLCASSAQGIQPGELFFGEGSRLTVL.

The chain is built from TRBV28 and TRBJ1-2, with D possibly matching TRBD1 (6 bases). Germline lookup yields CDR1 MDHEN and CDR2 SYDVKM. The length of the CDR3 is 15 residues. Trimming took off 3 bases at V and 9 bases at J, with 20 bases between the two ends. For the CDR3, the DNA is TGTGCCAGCAGTTTCGCCGGGGGGGCGGGTCCTCGCTACACCTTC. It specifies CASSFAGGAGPRYTF.

The gene calls are TRBV6-5 and TRBJ1-1, with D perhaps matching TRBD1 (5 bases). V shed 0 bases and J shed 1 base, with 6 bases lying between them. This CDR3 region has 14 residues. CDR1 and CDR2 from the germline V gene are MNHEY and SVGAGI. The CDR3 sequence: CASSYSGGNTEAFF. CDR3 bases: TGTGCCAGCAGTTACTCTGGGGGGAACACTGAAGCTTTCTTT.

This rearrangement joins TRBV11-2 to TRBJ2-7, with D possibly matching TRBD2 (6 bases). In germline, CDR1 is SGHAT, CDR2 FQNNGV. The germline V and J ends were trimmed by 5 bases and 0 bases, with 14 bases remaining between them. The CDR3 is made up of 15 amino acids. CDR3 bases: TGTGCCAGCAGCCCTCTCGGGGGTGGCTCCTACGAGCAGTACTTC. Its protein product is CASSPLGGGSYEQYF.

The chain is built from TRBV29-1 and TRBJ1-3; D call uncertain. The CDR3 has 11 residues. V was trimmed by 3 bases and J by 1 base, leaving 1 base between them. Germline V CDR1 and CDR2: SQVTM, ANQGSEA. The CDR3 region is CSVDSGNTIYF. CDR3 in DNA: TGCAGCGTTGATTCTGGAAACACCATATATTTT.

CDR3: CASSLASMNTEAFF. The CDR3 coding sequence is TGTGCCAGCAGCCTGGCGAGCATGAACACTGAAGCTTTCTTT. V gene TRBV7-9 combines with J gene TRBJ1-1, with no clear D. The CDR3 length is 14 residues. The germline gives CDR1 SEHNR, CDR2 FQNEAQ (reference sequence). V was shortened by 5 bases and J by 0 bases, with 10 bases between the two germline ends.

The CDR3 DNA is TGTGCCAGCAGCCAGGGGCGAGCTGAAGCTTTCTTT. Protein: CASSQGRAEAFF. The rearrangement joins TRBV13 to TRBJ1-1; tentatively, D is TRBD1 (6 bases). CDR3 length equals 12 residues. V shed 5 bases and J shed 6 bases, with 10 bases lying between them. Germline-derived CDR1 and CDR2 are PRHDT and FYEKMQ (reference sequence).

The J gene is TRBJ1-5, the V gene TRBV6-5, with D perhaps matching TRBD1 (6 bases). The CDR3 has 12 residues. The V end was cut by 7 bases, the J end by 7 bases, with 11 bases between. CDR1 and CDR2 from the germline V gene are MNHEY and SVGAGI. DNA for the CDR3: TGTGCCAGCATGGGGGGGGGCCAGCCCCAGCATTTT. Its protein product is CASMGGGQPQHF.

V gene TRBV15 combines with J gene TRBJ2-1; 9 positions match TRBD1. With V trimmed by 0 bases and J by 5 bases, 5 bases remained unmatched. Germline-derived CDR1 and CDR2 are LNHNV and YYDKDF (reference sequence). This CDR3 is 16 amino acids long. The chain's CDR3 is CATSREKQGADNEQFF. In nucleotides, the CDR3 is TGTGCCACCAGCAGAGAAAAACAGGGGGCCGACAATGAGCAGTTCTTC.

The chain links TRBV6-2 or TRBV6-3 to TRBJ2-7, with a tentative D call TRBD1 (6 bases). Germline CDR1 and CDR2: MNHEY and SVGEGT. CDR3 length: 13 residues. V was clipped by 4 bases and J by 2 bases, with 9 bases between them. The CDR3 region is CASSSRGPYEQYF. DNA of the CDR3: TGTGCCAGCAGTTCCAGGGGACCCTACGAGCAGTACTTC.

The V gene is TRBV7-2, the J gene TRBJ2-1, with D perhaps matching TRBD2 (5 bases). This CDR3 contains 12 residues. Trimming took off 5 bases at V and 7 bases at J, with 9 bases between the two ends. The germline V gene encodes CDR1 SGHTA and CDR2 FQGNSA. The CDR3 reads CASSLPGNEQFF. As DNA, the CDR3 is TGTGCCAGCAGCCTCCCGGGGAATGAGCAGTTCTTC. Full variable domain (rest looked up from reference TRBV7-2 and TRBJ2-1): GAGVSQSPSNKVTEKGKDVELRCDPISGHTALYWYRQSLGQGLEFLIYFQGNSAPDKSGLPSDRFSAERTGGSVSTLTIQRTQQEDSAVYLCASSLPGNEQFFGPGTRLTVL.